This T cell receptor (beta chain) derives from a study of molecular identifiers for immune sequencing clone quantification. The CDR3 covers 14 residues. V lost 5 bases, J lost 0 bases, and 12 bases lay in between. The germline CDR1 and CDR2 sequences are GTSNPN and SVGIG (reference sequence). Regarding this clonotype: Its specificity is not known. A read error may explain this, as a much larger clone is one base away. The CDR3 does not close with the conserved phenylalanine or tryptophan, likely indicating a read error.

Methods described previously, with TCR primers listed, were used for bulk TCR libraries. Via MiXCR, TCRdb re-called the PCR reads, giving one row per CDR3 protein. The sample shows approximately 54,000 distinct CDR3 sequences, around 27% of them seen only once. Study-wide results and caveats: In a background of around 970,000 naive cells, spiked Jurkat TCR RNA from one cell was reportedly detectable. Barcodes shared by identical TCR molecules could lead to underestimated sizes of highly expanded clones.

The receptor was derived from a human donor in good health. Some libraries in this study had Jurkat cell RNA spiked in. The gene calls are TRBV30 and TRBJ2-3; D ambiguous. The material sequenced was naive CD8+ T cells from blood, with Jurkat cell RNA spiked in. Subset described: FACS-sorted CD8+CD4-CCR7+CD45RA+ naive T cells. This CDR3 is CAWGLTASTDTQYS. CDR3 coding DNA: TGTGCCTGGGGCCTGACGGCTAGCACAGATACGCAGTATTCT.